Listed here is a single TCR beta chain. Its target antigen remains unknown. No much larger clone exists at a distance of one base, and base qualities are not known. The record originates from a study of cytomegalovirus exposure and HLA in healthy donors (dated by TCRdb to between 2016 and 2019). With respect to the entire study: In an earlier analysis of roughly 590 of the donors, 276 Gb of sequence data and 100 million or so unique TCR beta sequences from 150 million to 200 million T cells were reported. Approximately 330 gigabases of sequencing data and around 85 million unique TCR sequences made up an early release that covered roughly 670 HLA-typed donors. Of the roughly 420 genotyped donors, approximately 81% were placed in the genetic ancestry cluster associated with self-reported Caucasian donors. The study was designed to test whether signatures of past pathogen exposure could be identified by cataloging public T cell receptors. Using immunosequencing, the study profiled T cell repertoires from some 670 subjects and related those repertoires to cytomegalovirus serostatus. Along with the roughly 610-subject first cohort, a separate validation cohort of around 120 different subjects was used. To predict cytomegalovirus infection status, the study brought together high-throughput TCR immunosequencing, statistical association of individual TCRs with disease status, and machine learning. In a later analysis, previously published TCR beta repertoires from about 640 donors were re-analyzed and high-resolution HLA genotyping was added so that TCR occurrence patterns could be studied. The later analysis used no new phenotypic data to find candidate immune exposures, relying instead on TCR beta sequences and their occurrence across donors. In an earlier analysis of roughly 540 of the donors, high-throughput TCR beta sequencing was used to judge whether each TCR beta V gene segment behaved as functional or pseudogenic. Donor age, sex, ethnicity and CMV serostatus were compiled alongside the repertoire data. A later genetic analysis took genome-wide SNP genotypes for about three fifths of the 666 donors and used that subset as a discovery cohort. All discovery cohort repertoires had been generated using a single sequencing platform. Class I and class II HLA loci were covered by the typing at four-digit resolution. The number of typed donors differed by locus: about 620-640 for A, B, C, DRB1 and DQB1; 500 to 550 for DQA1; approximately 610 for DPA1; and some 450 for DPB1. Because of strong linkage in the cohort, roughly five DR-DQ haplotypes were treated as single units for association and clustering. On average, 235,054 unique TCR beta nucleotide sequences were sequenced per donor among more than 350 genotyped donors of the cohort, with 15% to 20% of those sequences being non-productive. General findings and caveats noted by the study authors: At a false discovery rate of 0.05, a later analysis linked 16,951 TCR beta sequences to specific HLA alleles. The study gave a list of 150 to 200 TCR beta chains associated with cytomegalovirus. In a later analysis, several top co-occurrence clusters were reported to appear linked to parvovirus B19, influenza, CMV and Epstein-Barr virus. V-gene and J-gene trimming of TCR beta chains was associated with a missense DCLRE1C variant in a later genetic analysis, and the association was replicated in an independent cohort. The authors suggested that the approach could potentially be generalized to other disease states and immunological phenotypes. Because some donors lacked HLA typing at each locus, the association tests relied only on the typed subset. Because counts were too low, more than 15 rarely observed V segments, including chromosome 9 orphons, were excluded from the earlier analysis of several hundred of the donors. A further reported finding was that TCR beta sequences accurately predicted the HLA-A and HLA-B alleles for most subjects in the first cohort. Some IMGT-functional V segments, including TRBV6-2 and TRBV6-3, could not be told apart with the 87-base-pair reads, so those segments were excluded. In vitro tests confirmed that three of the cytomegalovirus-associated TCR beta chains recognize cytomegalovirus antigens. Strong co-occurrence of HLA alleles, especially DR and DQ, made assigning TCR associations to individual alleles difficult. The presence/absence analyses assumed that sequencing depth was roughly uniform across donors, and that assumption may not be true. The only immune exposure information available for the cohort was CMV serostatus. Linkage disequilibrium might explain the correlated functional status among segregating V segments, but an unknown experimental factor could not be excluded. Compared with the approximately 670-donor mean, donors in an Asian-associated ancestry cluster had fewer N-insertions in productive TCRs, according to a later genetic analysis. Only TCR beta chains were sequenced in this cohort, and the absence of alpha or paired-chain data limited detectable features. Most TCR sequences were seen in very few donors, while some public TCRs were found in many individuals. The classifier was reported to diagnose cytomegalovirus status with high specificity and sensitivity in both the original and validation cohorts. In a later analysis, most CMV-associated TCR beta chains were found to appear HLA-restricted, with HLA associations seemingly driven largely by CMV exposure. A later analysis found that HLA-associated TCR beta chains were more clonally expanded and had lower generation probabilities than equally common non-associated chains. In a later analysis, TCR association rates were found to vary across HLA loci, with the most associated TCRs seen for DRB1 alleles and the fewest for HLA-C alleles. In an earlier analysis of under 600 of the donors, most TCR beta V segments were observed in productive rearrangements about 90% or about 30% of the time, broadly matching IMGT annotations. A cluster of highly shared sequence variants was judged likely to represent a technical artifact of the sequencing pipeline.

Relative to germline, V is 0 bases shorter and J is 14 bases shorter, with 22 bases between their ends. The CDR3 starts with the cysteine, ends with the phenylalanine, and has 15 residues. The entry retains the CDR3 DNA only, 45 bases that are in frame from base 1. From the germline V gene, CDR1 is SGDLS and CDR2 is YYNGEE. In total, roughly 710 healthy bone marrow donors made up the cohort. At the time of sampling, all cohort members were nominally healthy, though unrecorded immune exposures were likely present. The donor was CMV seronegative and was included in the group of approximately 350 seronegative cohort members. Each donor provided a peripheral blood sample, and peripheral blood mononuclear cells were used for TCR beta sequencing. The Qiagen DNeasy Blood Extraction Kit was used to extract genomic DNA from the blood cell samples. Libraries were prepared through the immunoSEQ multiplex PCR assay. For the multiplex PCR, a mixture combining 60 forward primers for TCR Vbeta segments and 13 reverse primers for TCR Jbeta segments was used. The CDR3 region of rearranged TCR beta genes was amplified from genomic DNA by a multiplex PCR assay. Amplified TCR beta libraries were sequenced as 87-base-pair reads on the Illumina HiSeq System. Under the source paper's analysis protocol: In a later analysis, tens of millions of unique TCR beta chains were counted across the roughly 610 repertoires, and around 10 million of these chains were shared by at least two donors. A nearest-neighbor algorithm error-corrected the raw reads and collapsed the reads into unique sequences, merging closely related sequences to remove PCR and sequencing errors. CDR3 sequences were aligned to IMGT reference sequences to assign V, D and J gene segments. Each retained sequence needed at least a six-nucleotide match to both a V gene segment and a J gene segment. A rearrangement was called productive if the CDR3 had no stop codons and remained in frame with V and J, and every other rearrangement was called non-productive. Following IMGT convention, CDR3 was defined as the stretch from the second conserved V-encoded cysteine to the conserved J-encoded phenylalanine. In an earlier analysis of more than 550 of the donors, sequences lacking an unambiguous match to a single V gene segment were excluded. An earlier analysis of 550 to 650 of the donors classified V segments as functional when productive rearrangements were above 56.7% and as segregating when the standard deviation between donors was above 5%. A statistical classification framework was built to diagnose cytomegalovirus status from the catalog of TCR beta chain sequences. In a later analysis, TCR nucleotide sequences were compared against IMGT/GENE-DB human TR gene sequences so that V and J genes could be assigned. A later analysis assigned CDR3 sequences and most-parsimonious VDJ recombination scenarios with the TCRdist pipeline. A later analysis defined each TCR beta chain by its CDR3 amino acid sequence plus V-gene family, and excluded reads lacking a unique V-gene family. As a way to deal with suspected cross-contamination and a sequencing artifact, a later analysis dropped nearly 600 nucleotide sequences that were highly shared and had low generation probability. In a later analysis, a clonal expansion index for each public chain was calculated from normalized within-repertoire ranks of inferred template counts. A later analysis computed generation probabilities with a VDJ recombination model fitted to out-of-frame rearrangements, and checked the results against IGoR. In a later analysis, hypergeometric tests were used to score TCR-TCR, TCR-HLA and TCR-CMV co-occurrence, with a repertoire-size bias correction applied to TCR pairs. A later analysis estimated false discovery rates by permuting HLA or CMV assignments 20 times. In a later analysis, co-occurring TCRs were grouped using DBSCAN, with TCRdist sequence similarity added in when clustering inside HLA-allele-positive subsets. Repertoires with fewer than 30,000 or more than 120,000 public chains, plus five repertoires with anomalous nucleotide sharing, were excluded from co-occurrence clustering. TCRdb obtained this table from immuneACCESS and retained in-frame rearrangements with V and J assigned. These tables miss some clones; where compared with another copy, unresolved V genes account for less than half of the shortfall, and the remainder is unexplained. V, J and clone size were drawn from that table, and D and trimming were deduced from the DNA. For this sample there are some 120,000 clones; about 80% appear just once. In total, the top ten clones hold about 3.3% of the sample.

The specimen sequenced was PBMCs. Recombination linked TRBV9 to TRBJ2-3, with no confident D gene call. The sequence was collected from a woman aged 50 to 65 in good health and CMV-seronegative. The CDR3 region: CASSVGGGPTLSPYF. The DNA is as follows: TGTGCCAGCAGCGTAGGCGGTGGCCCCACTTTGAGTCCGTATTTT.